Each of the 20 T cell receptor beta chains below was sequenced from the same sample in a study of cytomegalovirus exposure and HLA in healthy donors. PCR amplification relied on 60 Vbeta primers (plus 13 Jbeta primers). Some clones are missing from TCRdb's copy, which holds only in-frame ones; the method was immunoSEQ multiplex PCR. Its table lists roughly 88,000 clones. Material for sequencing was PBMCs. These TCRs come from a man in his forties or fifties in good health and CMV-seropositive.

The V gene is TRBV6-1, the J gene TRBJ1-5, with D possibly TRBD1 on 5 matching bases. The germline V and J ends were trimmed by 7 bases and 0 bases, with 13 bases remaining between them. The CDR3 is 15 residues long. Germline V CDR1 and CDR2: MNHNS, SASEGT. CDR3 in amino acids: CASTPAGDSNQPQHF. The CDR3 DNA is TGTGCCAGCACCCCTGCGGGGGATAGCAATCAGCCCCAGCATTTT.

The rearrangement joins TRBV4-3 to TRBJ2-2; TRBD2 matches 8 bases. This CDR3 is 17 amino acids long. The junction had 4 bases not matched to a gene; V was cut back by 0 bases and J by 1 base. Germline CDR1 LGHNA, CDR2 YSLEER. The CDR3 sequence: CASSQDPLAVNTGELFF. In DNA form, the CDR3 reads TGCGCCAGCAGCCAAGACCCACTAGCGGTGAACACCGGGGAGCTGTTTTTT.

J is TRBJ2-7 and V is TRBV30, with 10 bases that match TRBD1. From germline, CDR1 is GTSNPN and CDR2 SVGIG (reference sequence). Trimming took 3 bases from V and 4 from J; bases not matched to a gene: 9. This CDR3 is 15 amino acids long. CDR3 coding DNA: TGTGCCTGGAGAGGTGGGACAGGGGCATTGTACGAGCAGTACTTC. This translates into CAWRGGTGALYEQYF.

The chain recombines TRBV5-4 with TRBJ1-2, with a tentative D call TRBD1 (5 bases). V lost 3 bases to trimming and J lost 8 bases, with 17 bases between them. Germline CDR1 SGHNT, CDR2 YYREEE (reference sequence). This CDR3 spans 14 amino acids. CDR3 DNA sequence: TGTGCCAGCAGCTACCTAGGGCAGGGAAGGGGCTACACCTTC. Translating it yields CASSYLGQGRGYTF.

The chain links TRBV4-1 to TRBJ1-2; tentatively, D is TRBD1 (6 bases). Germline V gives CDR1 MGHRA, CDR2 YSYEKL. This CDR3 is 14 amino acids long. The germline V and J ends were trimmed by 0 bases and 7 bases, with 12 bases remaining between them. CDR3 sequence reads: CASSQDRGVFGYTF. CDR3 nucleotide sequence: TGCGCCAGCAGCCAAGACAGGGGTGTGTTTGGCTACACCTTC.

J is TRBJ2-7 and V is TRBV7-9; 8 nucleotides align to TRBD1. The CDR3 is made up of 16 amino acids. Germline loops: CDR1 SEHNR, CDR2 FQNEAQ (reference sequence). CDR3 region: CASFGQGGIKEAAPHV. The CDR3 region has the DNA TGTGCCAGCTTTGGACAGGGCGGAATTAAAGAAGCAGCCCCCCACGTC.

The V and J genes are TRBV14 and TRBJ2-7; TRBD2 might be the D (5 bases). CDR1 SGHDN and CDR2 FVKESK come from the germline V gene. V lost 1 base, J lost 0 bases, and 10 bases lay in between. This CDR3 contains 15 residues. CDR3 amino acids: CASSQVIANSYEQYF. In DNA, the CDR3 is TGTGCCAGCAGCCAAGTAATAGCGAACTCCTACGAGCAGTACTTC.

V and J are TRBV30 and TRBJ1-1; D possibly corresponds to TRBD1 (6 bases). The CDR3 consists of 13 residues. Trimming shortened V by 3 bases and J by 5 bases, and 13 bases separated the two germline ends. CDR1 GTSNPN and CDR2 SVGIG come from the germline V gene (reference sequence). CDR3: CAWSGQSETEAFF. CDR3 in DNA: TGTGCCTGGAGCGGACAGTCGGAGACTGAAGCTTTCTTT.

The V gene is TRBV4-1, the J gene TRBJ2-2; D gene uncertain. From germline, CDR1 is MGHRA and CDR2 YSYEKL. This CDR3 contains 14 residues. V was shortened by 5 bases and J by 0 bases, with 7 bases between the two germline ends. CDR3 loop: CASSVATNTGELFF. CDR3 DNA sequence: TGCGCCAGCAGCGTAGCTACGAACACCGGGGAGCTGTTTTTT.

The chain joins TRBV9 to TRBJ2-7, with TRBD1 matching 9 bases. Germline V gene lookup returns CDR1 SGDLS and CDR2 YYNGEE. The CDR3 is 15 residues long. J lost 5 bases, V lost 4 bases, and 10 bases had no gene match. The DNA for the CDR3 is TGTGCCAGCAGCCCTTCCGGGACAGGGAGGCACGAGCAGTACTTC. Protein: CASSPSGTGRHEQYF.

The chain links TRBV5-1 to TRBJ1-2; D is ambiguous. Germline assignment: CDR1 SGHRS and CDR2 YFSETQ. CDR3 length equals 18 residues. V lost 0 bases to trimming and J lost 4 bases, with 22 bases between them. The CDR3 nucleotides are TGCGCCAGCAGCTTGGATGGGAGCGGCGGTCGGCTGGGCTATGGCTACACCTTC. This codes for CASSLDGSGGRLGYGYTF.

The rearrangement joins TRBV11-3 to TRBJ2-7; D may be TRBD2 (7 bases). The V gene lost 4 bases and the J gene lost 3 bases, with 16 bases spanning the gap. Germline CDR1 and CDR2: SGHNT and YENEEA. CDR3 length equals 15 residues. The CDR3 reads CASSSLSGGIYEQYF. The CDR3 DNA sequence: TGTGCCAGCAGCTCACTCTCGGGGGGCATCTACGAGCAGTACTTC.

CDR3 sequence reads: CASSPRIFPFNEQFF. DNA of the CDR3: TGTGCCAGCAGCCCTAGGATTTTTCCCTTCAATGAGCAGTTCTTC. This sequence joins TRBV28 and TRBJ2-1, with no clear D. Germline CDR1 MDHEN, CDR2 SYDVKM. The ends were cut back, 6 bases at V and 6 bases at J, with 18 bases in the middle. The CDR3 is made up of 15 amino acids. Full variable domain (missing parts from reference TRBV28 and TRBJ2-1): DVKVTQSSRYLVKRTGEKVFLECVQDMDHENMFWYRQDPGLGLRLIYFSYDVKMKEKGDIPEGYSVSREKKERFSLILESASTNQTSMYLCASSPRIFPFNEQFFGPGTRLTVL.

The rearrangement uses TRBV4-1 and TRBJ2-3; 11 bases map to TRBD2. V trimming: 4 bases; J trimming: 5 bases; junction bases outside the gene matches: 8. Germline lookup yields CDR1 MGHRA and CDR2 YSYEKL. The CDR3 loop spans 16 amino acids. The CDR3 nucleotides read TGCGCCAGCAGCCTACTAGCGGGAGTCTCCGGAGATACGCAGTATTTT. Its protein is CASSLLAGVSGDTQYF.

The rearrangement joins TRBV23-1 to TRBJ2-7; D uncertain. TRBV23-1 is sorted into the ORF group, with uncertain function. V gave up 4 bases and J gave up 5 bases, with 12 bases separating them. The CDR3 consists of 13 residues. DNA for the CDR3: TGCGCCAGCAGTCCCCCCCCAGGTAACGAGCAGTACTTC. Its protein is CASSPPPGNEQYF.

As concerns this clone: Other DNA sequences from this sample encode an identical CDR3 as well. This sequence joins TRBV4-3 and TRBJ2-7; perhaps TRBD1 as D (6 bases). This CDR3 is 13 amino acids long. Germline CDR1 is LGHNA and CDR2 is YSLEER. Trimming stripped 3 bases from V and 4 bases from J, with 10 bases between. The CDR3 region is CASSQAQGYEQYF. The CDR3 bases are TGCGCCAGCAGCCAGGCTCAGGGGTACGAGCAGTACTTC.

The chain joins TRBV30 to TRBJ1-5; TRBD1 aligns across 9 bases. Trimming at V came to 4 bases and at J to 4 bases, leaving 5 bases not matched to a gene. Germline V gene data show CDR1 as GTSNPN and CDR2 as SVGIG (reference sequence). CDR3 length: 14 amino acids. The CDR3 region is CAWTSGTGNQPQHF. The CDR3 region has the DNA TGTGCCTGGACCTCCGGGACAGGGAATCAGCCCCAGCATTTT.

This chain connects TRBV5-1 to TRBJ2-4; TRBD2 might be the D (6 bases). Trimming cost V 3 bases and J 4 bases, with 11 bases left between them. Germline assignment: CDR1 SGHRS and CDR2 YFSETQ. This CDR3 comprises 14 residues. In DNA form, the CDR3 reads TGCGCCAGCAGCTCCCGGGACTCAAAAAACATTCAGTACTTC. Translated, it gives CASSSRDSKNIQYF.

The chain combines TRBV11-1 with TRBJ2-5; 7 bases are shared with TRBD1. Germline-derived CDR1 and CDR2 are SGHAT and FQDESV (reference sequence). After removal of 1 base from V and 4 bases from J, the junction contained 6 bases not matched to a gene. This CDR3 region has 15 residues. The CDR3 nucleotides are TGTGCCAGCAGCTTAGAGAGGGGGCGACGAGAGACCCAGTACTTC. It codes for CASSLERGRRETQYF.

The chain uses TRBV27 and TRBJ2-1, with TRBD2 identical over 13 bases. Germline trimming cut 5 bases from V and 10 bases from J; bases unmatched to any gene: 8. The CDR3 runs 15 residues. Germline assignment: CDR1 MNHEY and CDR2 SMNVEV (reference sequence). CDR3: CASSHGLAGVGEQFF. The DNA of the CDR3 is TGTGCCAGCAGTCATGGACTAGCGGGAGTAGGAGAGCAGTTCTTC.